These 4 T cell receptor beta chains were sequenced from one sample in a study of shared T cell receptors in the human thymus. TCRdb keeps only in-frame clones here, not all; method: immunoSEQ multiplex PCR. Of hundreds of thousands of clones in the sample, about 89% were seen once. The sample was also reused in another study, on human thymus T cells.

Sequencing was performed on thymocytes. The receptors were gathered from a boy less than two years old with a congenital heart defect.

The chain recombines TRBV7-9 with TRBJ2-7, with D maybe TRBD1 (6 bases). CDR3 length equals 16 residues. Trimming took 0 bases from V and 0 from J, leaving 12 bases between them. Germline assignment: CDR1 SEHNR and CDR2 FQNEAQ (reference sequence). In nucleotides, the CDR3 is TGTGCCAGCAGCTTAGCAGGACAGTCCCGCTCCTACGAGCAGTACTTC. This gives the protein CASSLAGQSRSYEQYF.

This clone turned up a few times. The rearrangement joins TRBV6-5 to TRBJ1-3; 7 nucleotides align to TRBD1. The V segment lost 6 bases and the J segment 3 bases; nucleotides outside the gene matches: 2. CDR3 length equals 13 residues. Per the germline V gene, CDR1 is MNHEY and CDR2 is SVGAGI. The CDR3 DNA sequence: TGTGCCAGCAGGACAGGGTATGGAAACACCATATATTTT. Translated, it gives CASRTGYGNTIYF.

The V and J genes are TRBV19 and TRBJ1-1; 7 positions match TRBD1. There are 16 residues in the CDR3. Germline CDR1 LNHDA, CDR2 SQIVND (reference sequence). Trimming cost V 3 bases and J 0 bases; bases outside gene matches: 7. The CDR3 sequence: CASSIWQGVMNTEAFF. The CDR3, as DNA: TGTGCCAGTAGTATTTGGCAGGGGGTAATGAACACTGAAGCTTTCTTT.

The DNA of the CDR3 is TGCGCCAGCAGCCAAGATCTTACAGGGGTCTGGGTCTCGGCTGGGGCCAACGTCCTGACTTTC. Amino acids: CASSQDLTGVWVSAGANVLTF. V and J are TRBV4-3 and TRBJ2-6, with 7 positions matching TRBD1. Looked up from germline, CDR1 is LGHNA and CDR2 is YSLEER. Trimming took 0 bases from V and 2 from J; bases not matched to a gene: 16. The CDR3 extends over 21 amino acids.